This passage covers 3 T cell receptor beta chains from one sample sequenced in a study of blood T cell repertoires in COVID-19. Profiling relied on immunoSEQ multiplex PCR, and the TCRdb table lists in-frame clones only, not all of them. This sample has nearly 250,000 clones; almost 85% occur once, and the top ten carry approximately 8.6%. The source material was PBMCs or T cells enriched from blood (not recorded which). All receptors derive from a woman aged 45-65 years with acute COVID-19.

The chain has TRBV18 and TRBJ2-6; 10 nucleotides align to TRBD1. The trim removed 0 bases at V and 2 bases at J, leaving 16 bases unmatched. The CDR3 runs 22 residues. Per the germline V gene, CDR1 is KGHSH and CDR2 is LQKENI. The CDR3 sequence: CASSPPVLGGDRGRTGANVLTF. Written as DNA, the CDR3 is TGTGCCAGCTCACCACCGGTTCTTGGTGGGGACAGGGGACGAACTGGGGCCAACGTCCTGACTTTC.

The J gene is TRBJ1-2, the V gene TRBV6-5; TRBD1 aligns across 7 bases. V dropped 0 bases and J dropped 8; count of bases not matched to a gene: 6. Germline V CDR1 and CDR2: MNHEY, SVGAGI. The CDR3 extends over 14 amino acids. The CDR3 loop reads CASSYSDRVRGYTF. CDR3 DNA: TGTGCCAGCAGTTACTCTGACAGGGTGAGGGGCTACACCTTC.

This clone was seen at least ten times. The J gene is TRBJ2-7, the V gene TRBV9, with 7 bases that match TRBD1. V dropped 0 bases and J dropped 1; count of bases not matched to a gene: 1. Germline assignment: CDR1 SGDLS and CDR2 YYNGEE. This CDR3 comprises 14 residues. The CDR3 loop reads CASSVEGQSYEQYF. Here the CDR3 DNA reads TGTGCCAGCAGCGTAGAGGGACAGTCCTACGAGCAGTACTTC.